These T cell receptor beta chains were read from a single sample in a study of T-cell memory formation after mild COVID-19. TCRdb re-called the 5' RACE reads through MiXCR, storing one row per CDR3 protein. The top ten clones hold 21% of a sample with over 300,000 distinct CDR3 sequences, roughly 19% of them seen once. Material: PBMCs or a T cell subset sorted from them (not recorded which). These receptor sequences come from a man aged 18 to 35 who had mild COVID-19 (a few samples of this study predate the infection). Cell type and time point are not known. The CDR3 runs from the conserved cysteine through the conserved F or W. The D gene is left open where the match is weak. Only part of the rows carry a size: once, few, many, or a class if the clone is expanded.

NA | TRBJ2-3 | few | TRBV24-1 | CATSDSSRAEGTDTQYF | TGTGCCACCAGTGATTCCTCCCGGGCCGAGGGCACAGATACGCAGTATTTT
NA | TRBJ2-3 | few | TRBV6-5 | CASRHSTDTQYF | TGTGCCAGCAGACACAGCACAGATACGCAGTATTTT
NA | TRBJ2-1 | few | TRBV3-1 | CASSQGGVGRPDNEQFF | TGTGCCAGCAGCCAAGGGGGGGTGGGCAGACCAGACAATGAGCAGTTCTTC
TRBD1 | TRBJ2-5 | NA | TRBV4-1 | CASSQPGTGQETQYF | TGCGCCAGCAGCCAACCCGGGACAGGTCAAGAGACCCAGTACTTC
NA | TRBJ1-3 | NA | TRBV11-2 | CASSPRVSPGNTIYF | TGTGCCAGCAGCCCACGGGTTTCCCCTGGAAACACCATATATTTT
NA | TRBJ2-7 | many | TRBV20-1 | CSARAGAAYEQYF | TGCAGTGCTAGAGCGGGAGCAGCCTACGAGCAGTACTTC
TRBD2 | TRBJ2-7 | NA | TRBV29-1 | CSVSGGYEQYF | TGCAGCGTTTCGGGGGGGTACGAGCAGTACTTC
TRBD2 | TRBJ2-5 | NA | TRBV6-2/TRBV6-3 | CASRPPGAGEETQYF | TGTGCCAGCAGACCTCCGGGAGCGGGGGAAGAGACCCAGTACTTC
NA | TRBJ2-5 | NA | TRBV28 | CASSFRARETQYF | TGTGCCAGCAGTTTCCGGGCTCGGGAGACCCAGTACTTC
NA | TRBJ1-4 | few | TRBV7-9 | CASSLARSGGEEKLFF | TGTGCCAGCAGCTTAGCGCGGTCTGGGGGCGAGGAAAAACTGTTTTTT
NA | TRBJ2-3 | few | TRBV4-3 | CASSHQADTDTQYF | TGCGCCAGCAGCCACCAAGCGGACACAGATACGCAGTATTTT
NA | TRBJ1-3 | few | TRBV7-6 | CASSPGGSSGNTIYF | TGTGCCAGCAGCCCCGGTGGGAGCTCTGGAAACACCATATATTTT
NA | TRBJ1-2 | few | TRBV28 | CASSLLGRAGYTF | TGTGCCAGCAGTTTATTGGGCAGGGCTGGCTACACCTTC
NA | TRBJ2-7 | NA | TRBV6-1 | CASSEKGRPYEQYF | TGTGCCAGCAGTGAGAAGGGGCGTCCCTACGAGCAGTACTTC
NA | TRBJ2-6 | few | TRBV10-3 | CAISAGTLSSGANVLTF | TGTGCCATCTCAGCAGGGACTCTTAGCTCTGGGGCCAACGTCCTGACTTTC
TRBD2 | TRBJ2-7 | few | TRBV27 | CASSFSGGKVQYF | TGTGCCAGCAGTTTCAGCGGGGGGAAGGTGCAGTACTTC
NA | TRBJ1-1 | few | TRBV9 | CASSVGQAYTEAFF | TGTGCCAGCAGCGTAGGGCAGGCATACACTGAAGCTTTCTTT
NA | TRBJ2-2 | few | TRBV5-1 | CASSTDSTGELFF | TGCGCCAGCAGCACGGACAGCACCGGGGAGCTGTTTTTT
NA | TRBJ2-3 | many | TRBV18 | CASSPPTRTDTQYF | TGTGCCAGCTCACCACCAACCCGCACAGATACGCAGTATTTT
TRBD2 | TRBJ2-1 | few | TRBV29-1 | CSVQKSPRLAGGLYNEQFF | TGCAGCGTCCAAAAAAGTCCGAGACTAGCGGGGGGACTTTACAATGAGCAGTTCTTC
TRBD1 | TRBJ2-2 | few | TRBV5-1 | CASSLMTGDDGELFF | TGCGCCAGCAGCCTCATGACAGGGGATGACGGGGAGCTGTTTTTT
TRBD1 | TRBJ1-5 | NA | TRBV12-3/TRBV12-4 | CASRGTAVPNQPQHF | TGTGCCAGCAGAGGGACAGCGGTCCCGAATCAGCCCCAGCATTTT
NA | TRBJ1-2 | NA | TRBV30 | CAWSVQGYGYTF | TGTGCCTGGAGTGTACAAGGCTATGGCTACACCTTC
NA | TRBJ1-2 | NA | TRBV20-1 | CSARRGGPYGYTF | TGCAGTGCTAGGCGGGGGGGCCCGTATGGCTACACCTTC
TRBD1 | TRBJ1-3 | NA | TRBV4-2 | CASSQESFFGGTGPYMGNTIYF | TGTGCCAGCAGCCAAGAGTCATTCTTCGGGGGGACAGGGCCCTACATGGGAAACACCATATATTTT
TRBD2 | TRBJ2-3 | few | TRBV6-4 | CASSASGGATDTQYF | TGTGCCAGCAGTGCGAGCGGGGGGGCCACAGATACGCAGTATTTT
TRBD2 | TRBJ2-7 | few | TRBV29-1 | CSASPGLAYNEQYF | TGCAGCGCAAGCCCGGGACTAGCGTACAACGAGCAGTACTTC
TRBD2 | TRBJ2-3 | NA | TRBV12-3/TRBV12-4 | CASSLRLAGSSDTQYF | TGTGCCAGCAGTTTGCGACTAGCGGGGAGTTCAGATACGCAGTATTTT
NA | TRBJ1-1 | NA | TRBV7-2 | CASSLVFGGNTEAFF | TGTGCCAGCAGCTTAGTTTTTGGGGGCAACACTGAAGCTTTCTTT
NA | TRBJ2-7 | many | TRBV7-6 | CASSSGVRGSSYEQYF | TGTGCCAGCAGCTCGGGTGTCAGGGGCTCCTCCTACGAGCAGTACTTC
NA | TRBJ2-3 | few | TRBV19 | CASSGGRDTQYF | TGTGCCAGCAGTGGGGGCAGAGATACGCAGTATTTT
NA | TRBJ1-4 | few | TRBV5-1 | CASSWGGEKLFF | TGCGCCAGCAGCTGGGGGGGTGAAAAACTGTTTTTT
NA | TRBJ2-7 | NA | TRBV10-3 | CAISGTDYEQYF | TGTGCCATCAGTGGTACAGACTACGAGCAGTACTTC
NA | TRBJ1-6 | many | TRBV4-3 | CASSQVVNSPLHF | TGCGCCAGCAGCCAAGTAGTGAATTCACCCCTCCACTTT
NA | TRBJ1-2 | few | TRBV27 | CASSPHRGANYGYTF | TGTGCCAGCAGTCCGCACCGGGGGGCTAACTATGGCTACACCTTC
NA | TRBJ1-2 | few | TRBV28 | CASSLNGAGTF | TGTGCCAGCAGTTTAAACGGGGCGGGGACCTTC
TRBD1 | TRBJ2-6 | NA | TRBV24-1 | CATSRSDRGVSGANVLTF | TGTGCCACCAGTAGGTCGGACAGGGGAGTATCTGGGGCCAACGTCCTGACTTTC
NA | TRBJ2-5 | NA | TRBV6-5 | CASSYQEGETQYF | TGTGCCAGCAGTTATCAGGAGGGAGAGACCCAGTACTTC
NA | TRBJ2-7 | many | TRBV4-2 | CASSQEYAPSLSYEQYF | TGTGCCAGCAGCCAAGAATACGCACCCTCTCTTTCCTACGAGCAGTACTTC
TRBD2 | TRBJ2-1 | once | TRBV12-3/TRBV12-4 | CASSLARGGSSYNEQFF | TGTGCCAGCAGTTTAGCGCGCGGGGGGAGCTCCTACAATGAGCAGTTCTTC
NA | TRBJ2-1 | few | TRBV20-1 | CSATLGPEQFF | TGCAGTGCGACCCTTGGGCCTGAGCAGTTCTTC